This T cell receptor (beta chain) comes out of a study of control samples from healthy donors and cancer patients. Looked up from germline, CDR1 is MNHEY and CDR2 is SVGAGI. The CDR3 extends over 13 amino acids. V lost 2 bases to trimming and J lost 6 bases, with 7 bases between them. Sequencing was performed with immunoSEQ multiplex PCR; in TCRdb, only in-frame clones are kept and a portion is missing. The sample holds under 80,000 clones, about 80% seen once. This clone is judged medium-sized. The receptor comes from a man aged 50 to 59 in good health. J is TRBJ1-4 and V is TRBV6-5; possibly TRBD1 for D (6 bases). Sequences were obtained from blood. In nucleotides, the CDR3 is TGTGCCAGCAGTTACACAGGGTATGAAAAACTGTTTTTT. Translating gives CASSYTGYEKLFF.